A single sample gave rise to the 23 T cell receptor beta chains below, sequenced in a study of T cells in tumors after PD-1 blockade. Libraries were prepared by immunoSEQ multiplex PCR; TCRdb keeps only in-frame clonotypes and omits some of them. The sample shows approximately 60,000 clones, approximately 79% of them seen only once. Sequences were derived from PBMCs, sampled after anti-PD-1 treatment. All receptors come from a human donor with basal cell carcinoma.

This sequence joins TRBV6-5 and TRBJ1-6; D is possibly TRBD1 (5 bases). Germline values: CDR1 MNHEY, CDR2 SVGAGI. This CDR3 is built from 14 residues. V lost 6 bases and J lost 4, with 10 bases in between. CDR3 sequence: CASRGLEYNSPLHF. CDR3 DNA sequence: TGTGCCAGCAGGGGGCTCGAATATAATTCACCCCTCCACTTT.

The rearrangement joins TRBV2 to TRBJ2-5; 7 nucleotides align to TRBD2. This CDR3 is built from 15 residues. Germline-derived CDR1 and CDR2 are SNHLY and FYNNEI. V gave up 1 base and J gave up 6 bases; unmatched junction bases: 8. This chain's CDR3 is CASSEDGLVGKTQYF. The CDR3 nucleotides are TGTGCCAGCAGTGAAGACGGACTAGTCGGAAAGACCCAGTACTTC.

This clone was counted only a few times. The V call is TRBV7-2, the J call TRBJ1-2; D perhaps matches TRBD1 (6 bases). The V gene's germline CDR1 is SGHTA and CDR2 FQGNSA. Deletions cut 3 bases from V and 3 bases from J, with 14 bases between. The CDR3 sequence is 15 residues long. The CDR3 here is CASSLSGGAYYGYTF. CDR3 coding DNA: TGTGCCAGCAGCTTGAGCGGGGGGGCGTACTATGGCTACACCTTC.

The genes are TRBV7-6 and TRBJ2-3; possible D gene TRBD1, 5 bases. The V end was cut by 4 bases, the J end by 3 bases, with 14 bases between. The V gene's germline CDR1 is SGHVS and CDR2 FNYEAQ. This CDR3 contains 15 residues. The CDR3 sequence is CASSSGFIGTDTQYF. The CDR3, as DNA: TGTGCCAGCAGCTCAGGGTTTATAGGGACAGATACGCAGTATTTT.

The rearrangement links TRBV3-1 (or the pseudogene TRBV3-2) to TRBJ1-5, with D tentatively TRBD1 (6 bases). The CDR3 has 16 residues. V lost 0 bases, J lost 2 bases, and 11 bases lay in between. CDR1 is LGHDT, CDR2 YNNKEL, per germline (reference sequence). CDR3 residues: CASSQERGIGNQPQHF. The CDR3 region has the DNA TGTGCCAGCAGCCAAGAAAGGGGGATAGGCAATCAGCCCCAGCATTTT.

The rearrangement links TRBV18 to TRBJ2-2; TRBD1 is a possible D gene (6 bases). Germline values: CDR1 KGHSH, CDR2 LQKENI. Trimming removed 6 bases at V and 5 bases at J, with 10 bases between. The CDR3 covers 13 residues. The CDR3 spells CASSLQGTGELFF. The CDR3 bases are TGTGCCAGCTCTCTACAGGGAACCGGGGAGCTGTTTTTT. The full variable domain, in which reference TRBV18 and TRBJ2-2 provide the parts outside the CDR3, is NAGVMQNPRHLVRRRGQEARLRCSPMKGHSHVYWYRQLPEEGLKFMVYLQKENIIDESGMPKERFSAEFPKEGPSILRIQQVVRGDSAAYFCASSLQGTGELFFGEGSRLTVL.

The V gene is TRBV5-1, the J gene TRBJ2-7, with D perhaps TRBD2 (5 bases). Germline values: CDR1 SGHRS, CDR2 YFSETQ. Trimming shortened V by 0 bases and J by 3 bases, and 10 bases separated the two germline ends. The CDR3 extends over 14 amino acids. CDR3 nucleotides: TGCGCCAGCAGCTTGGGATCGGGGTTCTACGAGCAGTACTTC. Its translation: CASSLGSGFYEQYF.

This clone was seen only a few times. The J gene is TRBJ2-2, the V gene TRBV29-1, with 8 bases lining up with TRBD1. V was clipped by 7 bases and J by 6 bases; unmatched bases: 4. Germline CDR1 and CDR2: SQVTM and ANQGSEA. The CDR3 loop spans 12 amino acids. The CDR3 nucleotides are TGCAGCGGACAGGGGATCTCCGGGGAGCTGTTTTTT. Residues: CSGQGISGELFF.

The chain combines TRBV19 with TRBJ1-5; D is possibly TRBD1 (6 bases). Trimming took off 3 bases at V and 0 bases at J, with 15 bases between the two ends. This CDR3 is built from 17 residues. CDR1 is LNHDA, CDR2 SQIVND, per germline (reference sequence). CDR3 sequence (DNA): TGTGCCAGTAGTATTCGGCAGGGGTCTTATAGCAATCAGCCCCAGCATTTT. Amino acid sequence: CASSIRQGSYSNQPQHF.

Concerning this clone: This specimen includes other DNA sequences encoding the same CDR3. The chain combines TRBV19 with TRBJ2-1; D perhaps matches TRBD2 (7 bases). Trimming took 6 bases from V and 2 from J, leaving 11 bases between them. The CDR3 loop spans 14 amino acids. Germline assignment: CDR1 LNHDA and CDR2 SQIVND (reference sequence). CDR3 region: CASRGGGAYNEQFF. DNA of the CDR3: TGTGCCAGTAGGGGCGGGGGCGCCTACAATGAGCAGTTCTTC.

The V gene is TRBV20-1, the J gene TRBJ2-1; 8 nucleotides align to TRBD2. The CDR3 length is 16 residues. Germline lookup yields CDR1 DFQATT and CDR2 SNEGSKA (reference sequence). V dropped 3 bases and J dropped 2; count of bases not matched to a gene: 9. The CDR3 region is CSASRSGVVTYNEQFF. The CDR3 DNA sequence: TGCAGTGCTAGTCGTAGCGGGGTCGTTACCTACAATGAGCAGTTCTTC.

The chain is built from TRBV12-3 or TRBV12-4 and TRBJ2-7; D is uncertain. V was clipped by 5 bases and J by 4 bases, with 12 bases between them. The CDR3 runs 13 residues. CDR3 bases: TGTGCCAGCAGTCCCGGACGGAAGTACGAGCAGTACTTC. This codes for CASSPGRKYEQYF.

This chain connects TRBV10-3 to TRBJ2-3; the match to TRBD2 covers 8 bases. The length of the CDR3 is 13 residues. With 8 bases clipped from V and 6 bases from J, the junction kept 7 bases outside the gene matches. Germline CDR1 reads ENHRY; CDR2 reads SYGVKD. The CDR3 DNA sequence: TGTGCCATCCAACTAGCGGTTCGGGATACGCAGTATTTT. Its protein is CAIQLAVRDTQYF.

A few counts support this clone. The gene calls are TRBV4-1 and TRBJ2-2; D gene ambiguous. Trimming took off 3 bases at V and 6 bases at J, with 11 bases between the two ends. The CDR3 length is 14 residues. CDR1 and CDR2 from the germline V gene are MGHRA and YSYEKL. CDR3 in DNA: TGCGCCAGCAGCCACGAACCCCGCGCCGGGGAGCTGTTTTTT. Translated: CASSHEPRAGELFF.

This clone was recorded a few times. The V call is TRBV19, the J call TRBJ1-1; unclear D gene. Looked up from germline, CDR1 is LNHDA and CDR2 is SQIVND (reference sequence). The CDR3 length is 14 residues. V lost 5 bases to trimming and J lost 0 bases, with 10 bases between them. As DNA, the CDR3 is TGTGCCAGTAGTGCAGGAGCAATGAACACTGAAGCTTTCTTT. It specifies CASSAGAMNTEAFF.

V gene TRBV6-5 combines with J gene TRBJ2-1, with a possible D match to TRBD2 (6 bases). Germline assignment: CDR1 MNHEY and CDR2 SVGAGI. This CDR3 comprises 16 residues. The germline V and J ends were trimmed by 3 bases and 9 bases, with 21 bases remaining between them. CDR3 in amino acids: CASSYGGLIGGSEQFF. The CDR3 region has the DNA TGTGCCAGCAGTTATGGGGGACTCATAGGAGGTTCTGAGCAGTTCTTC.

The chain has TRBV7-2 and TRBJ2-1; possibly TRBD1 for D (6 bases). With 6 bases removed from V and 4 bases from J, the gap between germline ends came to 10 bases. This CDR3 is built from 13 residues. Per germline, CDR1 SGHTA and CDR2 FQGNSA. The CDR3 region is CASSWTVYNEQFF. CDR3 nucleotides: TGTGCCAGCAGTTGGACAGTTTACAATGAGCAGTTCTTC. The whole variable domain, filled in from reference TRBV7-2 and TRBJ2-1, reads GAGVSQSPSNKVTEKGKDVELRCDPISGHTALYWYRQSLGQGLEFLIYFQGNSAPDKSGLPSDRFSAERTGGSVSTLTIQRTQQEDSAVYLCASSWTVYNEQFFGPGTRLTVL.

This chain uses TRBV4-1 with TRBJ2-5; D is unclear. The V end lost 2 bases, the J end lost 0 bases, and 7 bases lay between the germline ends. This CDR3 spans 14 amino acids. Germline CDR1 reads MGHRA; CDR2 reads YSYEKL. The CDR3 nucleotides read TGCGCCAGCAGCCAACTAGGATACCAAGAGACCCAGTACTTC. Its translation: CASSQLGYQETQYF.

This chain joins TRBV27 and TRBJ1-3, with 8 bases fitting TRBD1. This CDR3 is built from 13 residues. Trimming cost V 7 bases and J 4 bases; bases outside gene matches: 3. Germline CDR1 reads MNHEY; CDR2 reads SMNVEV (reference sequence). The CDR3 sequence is CASKGTGGNTIYF. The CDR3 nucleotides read TGTGCCAGCAAGGGGACAGGAGGAAACACCATATATTTT.

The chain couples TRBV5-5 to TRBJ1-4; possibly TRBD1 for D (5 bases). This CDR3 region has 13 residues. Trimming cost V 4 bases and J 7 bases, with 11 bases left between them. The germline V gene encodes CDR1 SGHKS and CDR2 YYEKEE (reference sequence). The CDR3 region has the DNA TGTGCCAGCAGCCCTTGGGGACCTGAAAAACTGTTTTTT. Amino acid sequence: CASSPWGPEKLFF.

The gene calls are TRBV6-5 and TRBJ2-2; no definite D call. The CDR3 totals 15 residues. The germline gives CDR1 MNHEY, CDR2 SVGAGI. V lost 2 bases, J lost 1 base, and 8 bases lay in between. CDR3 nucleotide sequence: TGTGCCAGCAGTTACCATAGGATGAACACCGGGGAGCTGTTTTTT. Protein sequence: CASSYHRMNTGELFF.

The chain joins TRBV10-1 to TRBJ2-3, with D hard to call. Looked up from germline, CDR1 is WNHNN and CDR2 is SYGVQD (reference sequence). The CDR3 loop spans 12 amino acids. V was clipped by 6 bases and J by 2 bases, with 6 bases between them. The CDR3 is CASRADTDTQYF. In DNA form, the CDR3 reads TGCGCCAGCAGGGCAGACACAGATACGCAGTATTTT.

CDR3 loop: CASSARGGGGTGELFF. For the CDR3, the DNA is TGTGCCAGCAGCGCCCGGGGGGGCGGGGGCACCGGGGAGCTGTTTTTT. This chain uses TRBV7-7 with TRBJ2-2; 8 bases fit TRBD2. V gave up 5 bases and J gave up 4 bases; unmatched junction bases: 9. This CDR3 is built from 16 residues. Germline V CDR1 and CDR2: SSHAT, FNYEAQ (reference sequence).